This TCR beta chain was identified during a study of OX40 agonist ivuxolimab in advanced cancers. Study in general: The patients got ivuxolimab, which is an agonistic anti-OX40 (CD134) antibody. General observations from the study: Among the lowest peripheral clonal expansion occurred in 0.1-3.0 mg/kg partial responders. CD8+ T cells were the subset that, on average, had more expanded clones than CD4+.

Baseline, cycle 4 day 1, and cycle 7 day 1 were the blood sampling points. CDR3 length equals 15 residues. With 4 bases removed from V and 6 bases from J, the gap between germline ends came to 19 bases. Germline V lookup: CDR1 SGHVS, CDR2 FNYEAQ. Turning to this clone: Its cognate antigen is unknown.

Here immunoSEQ multiplex PCR was the method, and the copy in TCRdb shows in-frame clones only, minus some. The data contain 77,000 or so clones, around 90% of them singletons. The sequencing used CD4+ or CD8+ T cells sorted from blood, collected in a trial of the OX40 agonist ivuxolimab. This clonotype was sampled from an adult with an advanced solid tumor such as melanoma, head and neck, liver or kidney cancer. The chain links TRBV7-6 to TRBJ2-7; tentatively, D is TRBD2 (5 bases). The CDR3 spells CASSYNPGTIAEQYF. The DNA for the CDR3 is TGTGCCAGCAGCTACAACCCGGGAACGATCGCCGAGCAGTACTTC.